This T cell receptor beta chain was recovered during a study of response to subunit inactivated influenza vaccine. Study-wide points: It was the authors' suggestion that each seasonal influenza vaccination recruits few new T cells.

MiXCR, run by TCRdb on the RT-PCR reads, gives a single entry per CDR3 protein. Of roughly 780,000 distinct CDR3 sequences in the sample, approximately 17% were seen once. CDR1 is SGHRS and CDR2 is YFSETQ in the germline V gene. V was clipped by 0 bases and J by 3 bases, with 10 bases between them. The CDR3 totals 14 residues. There are many counts of this clonotype. What it binds is not known. This sequence was found in a man in his forties or fifties who received an inactivated influenza vaccine. Sequencing used PBMCs from blood, obtained around 5 days after vaccination. The rearrangement links TRBV5-1 to TRBJ2-7, with D perhaps TRBD1 (6 bases). CDR3 protein: CASSLVQGFYEQYF. CDR3 coding DNA: TGCGCCAGCAGCTTGGTACAGGGTTTCTACGAGCAGTACTTC.